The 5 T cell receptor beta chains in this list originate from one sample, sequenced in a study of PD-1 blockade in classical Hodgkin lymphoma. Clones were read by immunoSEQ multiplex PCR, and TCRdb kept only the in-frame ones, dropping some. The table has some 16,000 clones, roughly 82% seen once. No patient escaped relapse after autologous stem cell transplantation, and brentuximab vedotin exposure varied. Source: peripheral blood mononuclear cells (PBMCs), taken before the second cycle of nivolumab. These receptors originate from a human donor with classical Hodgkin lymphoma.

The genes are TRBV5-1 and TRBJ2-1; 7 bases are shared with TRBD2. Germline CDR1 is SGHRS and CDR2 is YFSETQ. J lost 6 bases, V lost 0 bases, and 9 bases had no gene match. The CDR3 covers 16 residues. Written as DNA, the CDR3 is TGCGCCAGCAGCTTGGGCCCCCCGGGGGGACCCAATGAGCAGTTCTTC. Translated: CASSLGPPGGPNEQFF.

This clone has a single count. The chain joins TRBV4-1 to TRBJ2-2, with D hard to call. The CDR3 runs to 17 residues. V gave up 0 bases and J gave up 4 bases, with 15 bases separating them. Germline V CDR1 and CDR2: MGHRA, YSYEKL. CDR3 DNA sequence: TGCGCCAGCAGCCAAGATCCACCGCCGACTCGCACCGGGGAGCTGTTTTTT. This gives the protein CASSQDPPPTRTGELFF.

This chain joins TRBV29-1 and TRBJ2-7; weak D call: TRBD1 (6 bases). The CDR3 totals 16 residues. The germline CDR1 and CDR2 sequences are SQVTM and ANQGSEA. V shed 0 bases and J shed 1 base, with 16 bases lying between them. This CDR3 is CSVEEGGRLGSYEQYF. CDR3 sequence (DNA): TGCAGCGTTGAAGAAGGGGGTAGGTTGGGTTCCTACGAGCAGTACTTC.

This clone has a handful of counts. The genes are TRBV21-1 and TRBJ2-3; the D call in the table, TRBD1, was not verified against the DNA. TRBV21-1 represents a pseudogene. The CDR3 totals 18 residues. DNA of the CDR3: TGTGCCAGCAGCAAACGAACGAGCGGACAGGAAGGCACAGATACGCAGTATTTT. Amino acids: CASSKRTSGQEGTDTQYF.

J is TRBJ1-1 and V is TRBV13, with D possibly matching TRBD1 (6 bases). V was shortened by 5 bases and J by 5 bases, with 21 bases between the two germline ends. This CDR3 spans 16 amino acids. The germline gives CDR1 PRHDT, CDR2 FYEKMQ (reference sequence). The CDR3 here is CASSVPDQSGTTEAFF. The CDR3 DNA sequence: TGTGCCAGCAGCGTACCCGATCAATCCGGGACAACTGAAGCTTTCTTT.